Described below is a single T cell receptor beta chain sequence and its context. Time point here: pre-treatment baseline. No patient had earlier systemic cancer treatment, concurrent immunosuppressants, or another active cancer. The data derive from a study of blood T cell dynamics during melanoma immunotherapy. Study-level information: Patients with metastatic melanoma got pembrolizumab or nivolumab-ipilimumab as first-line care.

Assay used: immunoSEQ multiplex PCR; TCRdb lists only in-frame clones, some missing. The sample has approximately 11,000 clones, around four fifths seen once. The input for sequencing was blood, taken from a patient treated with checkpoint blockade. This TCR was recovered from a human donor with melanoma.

The CDR3 coding sequence is TGTGCCAGCAGTCAAAATTGGAGGGGGAATGGCTACACCTTC. Its translation is CASSQNWRGNGYTF. The chain recombines TRBV6-5 with TRBJ1-2, with D maybe TRBD1 (6 bases). The CDR3 covers 14 residues. Germline CDR1 is MNHEY and CDR2 is SVGAGI. V lost 5 bases and J 6 bases, leaving 16 bases between the germline ends.